Sequencing of this TCR beta chain was carried out in a study of cytomegalovirus exposure and HLA in healthy donors. This CDR3 has 15 residues. Germline V gene sequence: CDR1 MNHNS, CDR2 SASEGT. Trimming took 3 bases from V and 0 from J, leaving 10 bases between them. Points on this clone: The antigen is undetermined.

Findings and caveats of the study: Altogether, 170 or so TCR beta chains were recorded as cytomegalovirus-associated. Common viral pathogens seemed, in a later analysis, to connect with several of the most significant clusters. Across donors, most TCRs were seen rarely, yet some public ones were widespread. Among the sequence variants, a highly shared cluster was likely an artifact of sequencing.

Primers for the PCR totalled 60 Vbeta and 13 Jbeta. TCRdb keeps only in-frame clones here, not all; method: immunoSEQ multiplex PCR. The sample holds more than 110,000 clones, roughly 75% seen once. Sample: PBMCs. The gene calls are TRBV6-1 and TRBJ2-3; a possible D gene is TRBD2 (5 bases). The TCR comes from a man aged 30 to 45 in good health and CMV-seronegative. The CDR3 spells CASSEVRGSTDTQYF. The DNA for the CDR3 is TGTGCCAGCAGTGAGGTTCGGGGAAGCACAGATACGCAGTATTTT.